These T cell receptor beta chains were read from a single sample in a study of post-analysis software for immune sequencing data. TCRdb re-called the PCR reads through MiXCR, storing one row per CDR3 protein. The sample has 650,000 to 900,000 distinct CDR3 sequences, approximately 44% seen once. The source material was blood. These receptors all stem from a girl aged 10 to 17 with multiple sclerosis. CDR3s include the opening cysteine and the closing phenylalanine or tryptophan. The D gene is left open where the match is weak. The size of a clone is reported for some rows only, either as once, few or many, or as a class for expanded clones.

size | D | J | V | DNA | CDR3
few | NA | TRBJ2-3 | TRBV6-6 | TGTGCCAGCAGTTACCGGCGGGATAGCACAGATACGCAGTATTTT | CASSYRRDSTDTQYF
NA | NA | TRBJ1-5 | TRBV6-1 | TGTGCCAGCAGGGGATTACCACTCGATCAGCCCCAGCATTTT | CASRGLPLDQPQHF
NA | NA | TRBJ2-3 | TRBV21-1 | TGTGCCAGCAGCAAACAGTACCGGGTAGGAGATACGCAGTATTTT | CASSKQYRVGDTQYF
few | NA | TRBJ2-3 | TRBV7-9 | TGTGCCAGCAGCTTAGACGGGAGTGATTCAGATACGCAGTATTTT | CASSLDGSDSDTQYF
once | TRBD1 | TRBJ2-7 | TRBV20-1 | TGCAGTGCTAGATCAGGGGGTATCTACGAGCAGTACTTC | CSARSGGIYEQYF
NA | TRBD2 | TRBJ2-3 | TRBV7-8 | TGTGCCAGCTGTCCTACTAGCGGACCTACTACAGATACGCAGTATTTT | CASCPTSGPTTDTQYF
NA | TRBD2 | TRBJ2-1 | TRBV12-3/TRBV12-4 | TGTGCCAGCAGCCGAGGACTAGCTCCCTCGTACAATGAGCAGTTCTTC | CASSRGLAPSYNEQFF
NA | TRBD2 | TRBJ2-5 | TRBV11-2 | TGTGCCAGCAGCACTAGCGGGAGTGAGGAGACCCAGTACTTC | CASSTSGSEETQYF
NA | NA | TRBJ2-3 | TRBV6-5 | TGTGCCAGCAGTTACTCCGGGGCTACAGATACGCAGTATTTT | CASSYSGATDTQYF
few | TRBD2 | TRBJ2-5 | TRBV5-1 | TGCGCCAGCAGCTTGGAGCTAGCGGGAGGACTCGAGACCCAGTACTTC | CASSLELAGGLETQYF
NA | TRBD1 | TRBJ2-7 | TRBV29-1 | TGCAGCGTTGAAGGGGGGACAGGATCTACCTACGAGCAGTACTTC | CSVEGGTGSTYEQYF
NA | NA | TRBJ1-5 | TRBV12-3/TRBV12-4 | TGTGCCAGCAGTTTAGTAGAGGGGCAGGGGAAGCATTTT | CASSLVEGQGKHF
NA | TRBD1 | TRBJ1-1 | TRBV19 | TGTGCCAGTAGCGGACCGGGACAGGGGAACACTGAAGCTTTCTTT | CASSGPGQGNTEAFF
few | NA | TRBJ2-7 | TRBV4-3 | TGCGCCAGCAGCCATAAGGGAGCAGGGGAGCAGTACTTC | CASSHKGAGEQYF
NA | NA | TRBJ1-1 | TRBV29-1 | TGCAGCGTTGAAGACGAAGGACCGTACGAGGCTTTCTTT | CSVEDEGPYEAFF
NA | TRBD1 | TRBJ1-1 | TRBV6-2/TRBV6-3 | TGTGCCAGCAGTCCTTCTACAGTTACCGGGACAGGGGTCGCTTTCTTT | CASSPSTVTGTGVAFF
few | NA | TRBJ2-7 | TRBV7-2 | TGTGCCAGCAGCGACATTCCAAGACGCGAGCAGTACTTC | CASSDIPRREQYF
NA | NA | TRBJ2-3 | TRBV5-6 | TGTGCCAGCAGCTTGGCCGTTACGGGGAACTGGAGGGATACGCAGTATTTT | CASSLAVTGNWRDTQYF
NA | NA | TRBJ2-6 | TRBV29-1 | TGCAGCGTACCGGACAGAAGCTCTGGGGCCAACGTCCTGACTTTC | CSVPDRSSGANVLTF
NA | NA | TRBJ1-4 | TRBV9 | TGTGCCAGCAGCGTCCAGGGGAGCATTAATGAAAAACTGTTTTTT | CASSVQGSINEKLFF
NA | TRBD2 | TRBJ2-1 | TRBV12-3/TRBV12-4 | TGTGCCAGCAGTGGGGCCGGGACTAGCGGCCGTGGGAATGAGCAGTTCTTC | CASSGAGTSGRGNEQFF
NA | NA | TRBJ1-5 | TRBV27 | TGTGCCAGCAGTACGTCATCCTATAGCAATCAGCCCCAGCATTTT | CASSTSSYSNQPQHF
NA | NA | TRBJ2-5 | TRBV3-1 | TGTGCCAGCAGCCAATCTCAAGAGCAGTACTTC | CASSQSQEQYF
NA | TRBD1 | TRBJ1-2 | TRBV29-1 | TGCAGCGTGACCCGTACCGGGACAGCAAACTATGGCTACACCTTC | CSVTRTGTANYGYTF
NA | TRBD1 | TRBJ1-5 | TRBV20-1 | TGCAGTGCTAGAATCAAGACAGGGGCCAATCAGCCCCAGCATTTT | CSARIKTGANQPQHF
NA | TRBD2 | TRBJ2-1 | TRBV5-1 | TGCGCCAGCAGCTTGCAGACTAGCGGGAGTTCTGGCAATGAGCAGTTCTTC | CASSLQTSGSSGNEQFF
NA | TRBD2 | TRBJ2-3 | TRBV29-1 | TGCAGCGTCGCTACTAGCGTTAGCACAGATACGCAGTATTTT | CSVATSVSTDTQYF
few | NA | TRBJ2-4 | TRBV27 | TGTGCCAGCAGTTTAGACAGAGGGGCTCAGTACTTC | CASSLDRGAQYF
NA | NA | TRBJ2-5 | TRBV21-1 | TGTGCCAGCAGGTTCGGACACATCCAAGAGACCCAGTACTTC | CASRFGHIQETQYF
many | TRBD1 | TRBJ2-5 | TRBV10-3 | TGTGCCATCAATACTGACAGGGAAGAGACCCAGTACTTC | CAINTDREETQYF
NA | NA | TRBJ2-3 | TRBV20-1 | TGCAGCCCATATTTTAAGACTAGTAACGCAGATACGCAGTATTTT | CSPYFKTSNADTQYF
NA | NA | TRBJ2-3 | TRBV12-3/TRBV12-4 | TGTGCCAGCGCCCTAGCTGGCGATACGCAGTATTTT | CASALAGDTQYF
NA | NA | TRBJ2-1 | TRBV7-8 | TGTGCCAGCAGGTCCGGGACTTACAATGAGCAGTATTTC | CASRSGTYNEQYF
NA | TRBD2 | TRBJ2-2 | TRBV29-1 | TGCAGCGGCGGGACTAGTAACACCGGGGAGCTGTTTTTT | CSGGTSNTGELFF
NA | NA | TRBJ1-6 | TRBV9 | TGTGCCAGCAGCGAGTACAGGGATAATTCACCCCTCCACTTT | CASSEYRDNSPLHF
few | NA | TRBJ2-1 | TRBV7-8 | TGTGCCAGCAGCCCAGGAAGAGTTTTTGATGAGCAGTTCTTC | CASSPGRVFDEQFF
few | TRBD1 | TRBJ1-2 | TRBV30 | TGTGCCTGGAGTCCCACAGGGGGTAACTATGGCTACACCTTC | CAWSPTGGNYGYTF
NA | TRBD1 | TRBJ1-5 | TRBV20-1 | TGCAGTGCTAGGGGGACAGGGGACCATCAGCCCCAGCATTTT | CSARGTGDHQPQHF
NA | TRBD1 | TRBJ2-4 | TRBV25-1 | TGTGCCAGCAGTGTGACAGGGGGTGGCAAAAACATTCAGTACTTC | CASSVTGGGKNIQYF
few | TRBD2 | TRBJ2-2 | TRBV5-1 | TGCGCCAGCAGCTACGGACTAGCGGGGAACACCGGGGAGCTGTTTTTT | CASSYGLAGNTGELFF
few | NA | TRBJ1-2 | TRBV12-3/TRBV12-4 | TGTGCCAGCAGTTTTCCGGGACCAAACTATGGCTACACCTTC | CASSFPGPNYGYTF
NA | TRBD1 | TRBJ1-2 | TRBV7-2 | TGTGCCAGCAGCCCCGGGGACAGTTGTTATGGCTACACCTTC | CASSPGDSCYGYTF
NA | TRBD2 | TRBJ2-7 | TRBV3-1 | TGTGCCAGCAGCCGGCGGCGGGAGTTGGGCGAGCAGTACTTC | CASSRRRELGEQYF
NA | TRBD2 | TRBJ2-3 | TRBV27 | TGTGCCAGCAGTATAAACAGCGGACTAGCGGATACGCAGTATTTT | CASSINSGLADTQYF
NA | NA | TRBJ1-4 | TRBV7-9 | TGTGCCAGCAGCTTAGCCAGTCCTAATGAAAAACTGTTTTTT | CASSLASPNEKLFF
NA | NA | TRBJ1-4 | TRBV10-2 | TGCGCCAGCAGGAGGGCAGGGACCAGTGAAAAACTGTTTTTT | CASRRAGTSEKLFF
NA | NA | TRBJ1-2 | TRBV20-1 | TGCAGTGCTAGAGAAGGTGGCTACACCTTC | CSAREGGYTF
NA | TRBD2 | TRBJ2-1 | TRBV10-3 | TGTGCCACTAGCGGGACGTTTAATGAGCAGTTCTTC | CATSGTFNEQFF
NA | NA | TRBJ2-3 | TRBV7-3 | TGTGCCAGCAGCTCCAGCCCTGAGGGAGATACGCAGTATTTT | CASSSSPEGDTQYF
NA | TRBD1 | TRBJ2-4 | TRBV12-3/TRBV12-4 | TGTGCCAGCAGTTCAGGACAGGGCTGGAACATTCAGTACTTC | CASSSGQGWNIQYF
few | NA | TRBJ2-3 | TRBV11-2 | TGTGCCAGCAGCTTAGATCTGGGGGATACGCAGTATTTT | CASSLDLGDTQYF
NA | TRBD2 | TRBJ2-1 | TRBV20-1 | TGCAGTGCTAGAGACGTCGGCGGGAGGGGGGCTTACAATGAGCAGTTCTTC | CSARDVGGRGAYNEQFF
NA | TRBD2 | TRBJ2-1 | TRBV20-1 | TGCAGTGCTAAAAGCGGGAGGGCCACGTACAATGAGCAGTTCTTC | CSAKSGRATYNEQFF
NA | NA | TRBJ2-1 | TRBV27 | TGTGCCAGCAGTCCAGTTCCCCATGAGCAGTTCTTC | CASSPVPHEQFF